The 25 T cell receptor beta chains presented below share a single source sample, sequenced in a study of blood T cells in healthy people across ages. Primers used in a second PCR of roughly 6 to 12 cycles were a sample-barcoded 5' primer and a J-beta primer mix. TCRdb called the 5' RACE reads again in MiXCR, with one record for every CDR3 protein. The table has 1.8 million or so distinct CDR3 sequences, about two fifths seen once. Sequences were obtained from blood. The origin of the receptors is a human donor in good health.

This clonotype was picked up a small number of times. The chain combines TRBV12-3 or TRBV12-4 with TRBJ1-1; D is ambiguous. V lost 6 bases to trimming and J lost 5 bases, with 16 bases between them. There are 14 residues in the CDR3. In nucleotides, the CDR3 is TGTGCCAGCAGGAACATGTGGGAGTTTACTGAAGCTTTCTTT. Translated, it gives CASRNMWEFTEAFF.

The chain recombines TRBV29-1 with TRBJ2-5; TRBD1 might be the D (6 bases). The germline V and J ends were trimmed by 0 bases and 5 bases, with 19 bases remaining between them. Per germline, CDR1 SQVTM and CDR2 ANQGSEA. The CDR3 length is 16 residues. In DNA, the CDR3 is TGCAGCGTTGAAGACCCCACAGGGTATACGTGGGAGACCCAGTACTTC. Its protein is CSVEDPTGYTWETQYF.

Details on this clonotype: A much larger clonotype is one base distant, so this may be a read error. The chain uses TRBV6-6 and TRBJ2-3, with TRBD1 matching 7 bases. This CDR3 has 15 amino acids. CDR1 is MNHNY and CDR2 is SVGAGI in the germline V gene (reference sequence). CDR3 in DNA: TGTGCCAGCAGTTACAACACAGGGGAACCAGATACGCAGGATTTT. Its protein product is CASSYNTGEPDTQDF.

About this clonotype: A read error may produce the germline difference seen at one junction end. The chain carries TRBV2 and TRBJ2-3; D call uncertain. CDR3 size: 11 residues. The germline gives CDR1 SNHLY, CDR2 FYNNEI. Here the CDR3 reads CASSAEDTRYF. The DNA of the CDR3 is TGTGCCAGCAGTGCTGAAGATACGCGGTATTTT.

In its sample, this clonotype was seen a few times. The chain recombines TRBV9 with TRBJ2-3, with a tentative D call TRBD1 (5 bases). The CDR3 is 14 residues long. Trimming took off 0 bases at V and 5 bases at J, with 10 bases between the two ends. CDR1 and CDR2 (germline): SGDLS, YYNGEE. The CDR3 region is CASSVEGYLDTQYF. As DNA, the CDR3 is TGTGCCAGCAGCGTAGAGGGGTATCTAGATACGCAGTATTTT.

Only one count was recorded for this clonotype. The CDR3 coding sequence is TGTGCCATCAGTGAGTCGAACGGGGGTACAGATACGCAGTATTTT. Protein product: CAISESNGGTDTQYF. The chain links TRBV10-3 to TRBJ2-3, with D possibly being TRBD2 (6 bases). The CDR3 has 15 amino acids. V was shortened by 0 bases and J by 3 bases, with 10 bases between the two germline ends. CDR1 and CDR2 from the germline V gene are ENHRY and SYGVKD.

This clonotype was counted only a few times. The junction departs from the called germline gene at one end, perhaps through a read error. The chain joins TRBV7-2 to TRBJ2-3; D not resolved. The CDR3 is 14 amino acids. Per germline, CDR1 SGHTA and CDR2 FQGNSA. In DNA form, the CDR3 reads TGTGCCAGCAGACTAAAGGTATACACAGATCCGCAGTATTTT. Protein product: CASRLKVYTDPQYF.

This clonotype has just a few counts. The CDR3 is CASSLTGEMNTEAFF. CDR3 DNA: TGTGCCAGCAGCTTGACAGGGGAAATGAACACTGAAGCTTTCTTT. The genes are TRBV27 and TRBJ1-1; 8 positions agree with TRBD1. The CDR3 loop spans 15 amino acids. The J segment lost 0 bases and the V segment lost 6 bases, leaving 6 bases of the junction unmatched. Germline assignment: CDR1 MNHEY and CDR2 SMNVEV (reference sequence).

This clonotype was seen a few times. This chain connects TRBV24-1 to TRBJ2-1, with D perhaps matching TRBD2 (6 bases). The CDR3 is 15 residues long. V was shortened by 3 bases and J by 4 bases, with 12 bases between the two germline ends. The V gene's germline CDR1 is KGHDR and CDR2 SFDVKD. The chain's CDR3 is CATSDPGRPYNEQFF. The CDR3 bases are TGTGCCACCAGTGATCCTGGGAGGCCATACAATGAGCAGTTCTTC.

This clonotype has only a few counts. The chain carries TRBV11-3 and TRBJ2-1; the D is unclear. CDR1 SGHNT and CDR2 YENEEA come from the germline V gene. The CDR3 has 14 residues. V lost 0 bases, J lost 3 bases, and 6 bases lay in between. The DNA for the CDR3 is TGTGCCAGCAGCTTAGAGAGTTTCTACAATGAGCAGTTCTTC. Protein: CASSLESFYNEQFF.

This clonotype was counted a few times. The chain carries TRBV7-9 and TRBJ2-4, with 10 bases identical to TRBD1. The J call may be faulty, since TRBJ2-7 better matches the DNA end. This CDR3 has 15 amino acids. Germline CDR1 and CDR2: SEHNR and FQNEAQ (reference sequence). CDR3 DNA: TGTGCCAGCAGCTCCGAGGGACAGGGGAATTACGAGCAGTACTTC. It specifies CASSSEGQGNYEQYF.

As to this clonotype: Mismatch with germline at one junction end may stem from a read error. V and J are TRBV6-2 or TRBV6-3 and TRBJ2-4, with 8 bases identical to TRBD2. This CDR3 comprises 16 residues. Germline values: CDR1 MNHEY, CDR2 SVGEGT. CDR3 region: CASKLRGGYDKDIRYF. The CDR3 nucleotides read TGTGCCAGCAAGCTTCGGGGGGGGTATGACAAAGACATTCGGTACTTC.

This clonotype has a single count. The V gene is TRBV4-3, the J gene TRBJ2-1; weak D call: TRBD1 (5 bases). The assigned J gene may be wrong: the sequence end matches TRBJ2-7 better. Germline V CDR1 and CDR2: LGHNA, YSLEER. This CDR3 has 15 residues. The CDR3 spells CASSQDVRVGYEQYF. Written as DNA, the CDR3 is TGCGCCAGCAGCCAAGACGTCAGGGTTGGGTACGAGCAGTACTTC.

The chain joins TRBV21-1 to TRBJ2-7; TRBD1 reflects the table's D call only, with no check against the DNA. TRBV21-1 is a known pseudogene. The CDR3 spans 16 residues. The CDR3 region is CASITNRDILSYEQYF. The CDR3 DNA follows: TGTGCCAGCATTACGAACCGGGACATCCTCTCCTACGAGCAGTACTTC.

On this clonotype itself: A clone one base away is much larger, so this may be a read error. The genes are TRBV9 and TRBJ2-6; D might be TRBD1 (5 bases). The CDR3 is 14 residues long. Germline assignment: CDR1 SGDLS and CDR2 YYNGEE. This CDR3 reads CASSPSSGANVPTF. The CDR3, as DNA: TGTGCCAGCAGCCCATCTTCTGGGGCCAACGTCCCGACTTTC.

This clonotype turned up a few times. The gene calls are TRBV5-1 and TRBJ2-5; D may be TRBD1 (6 bases). Germline CDR1 and CDR2: SGHRS and YFSETQ. Trimming shortened V by 2 bases and J by 3 bases, and 14 bases separated the two germline ends. The length of the CDR3 is 15 residues. The CDR3 bases are TGCGCCAGCAGCTTTACAGGGATAAGTGAAGAGACCCAGTACTTC. Protein: CASSFTGISEETQYF.

The chain combines TRBV7-8 with TRBJ1-2, with D possibly being TRBD1 (5 bases). Trimming removed 6 bases from V and 13 bases from J, with 15 bases in between. CDR1 is SGHVS, CDR2 FQNEAQ, per germline. This CDR3 is 11 amino acids long. CDR3 nucleotide sequence: TGTGCCAGCAGTTCGGGACTTCTCTTCACCTTC. It is translated as CASSSGLLFTF.

The chain employs TRBV20-1 and TRBJ2-7, with 7 bases that match TRBD1. V lost 6 bases and J lost 2; bases outside the gene matches: 7. This CDR3 region has 13 residues. Germline CDR1 and CDR2: DFQATT and SNEGSKA (reference sequence). CDR3 loop: CSAPGTAPYEQYF. Written as DNA, the CDR3 is TGCAGTGCGCCAGGGACAGCCCCCTACGAGCAGTACTTC.

In its sample, this clonotype was seen a few times. CDR3 region: CASSYVAAPSVEQYF. Here the CDR3 DNA reads TGTGCCAGCAGTTACGTAGCGGCACCTTCCGTCGAGCAGTACTTC. This chain uses TRBV6-6 with TRBJ2-7, with a possible D match to TRBD2 (6 bases). V lost 2 bases to trimming and J lost 6 bases, with 17 bases between them. CDR3 length: 15 amino acids. Germline lookup yields CDR1 MNHNY and CDR2 SVGAGI (reference sequence).

Points on this clonotype: Relative to the germline gene, one junction end is altered; a read error may explain this. The V call is TRBV4-2, the J call TRBJ2-7; D is unclear. Germline values: CDR1 LGHNA, CDR2 YNFKEQ. The CDR3 is 14 amino acids. The CDR3 DNA sequence: TGTGCCAGCAGCCAAGATTGGGGATCCTACGGGCAGTACTTC. This codes for CASSQDWGSYGQYF.

This clonotype was detected a few times. One end of the junction fails to match germline, which may point to a read error. This chain joins TRBV7-8 and TRBJ2-3, with D hard to call. The CDR3 is 13 amino acids. Germline CDR1 is SGHVS and CDR2 is FQNEAQ. DNA for the CDR3: TGTGCCTGCAGCTACTCCAGCACAGATACGCAGTATTTT. This sequence encodes CACSYSSTDTQYF.

In its sample, this clonotype was seen a few times. The chain has TRBV29-1 and TRBJ2-4, with 8 bases identical to TRBD1. Matching the DNA end better, TRBJ2-7 makes the J call doubtful. The CDR3 contains 14 residues. CDR1 is SQVTM, CDR2 ANQGSEA, per germline. The CDR3 coding sequence is TGCAGCGTTGAACAGACAGGGGTGTTGGACGAGCAGTACTTC. It specifies CSVEQTGVLDEQYF.

Details on this clonotype: The junction shows a germline mismatch at one end, possibly a read error. This rearrangement joins TRBV7-9 to TRBJ2-3; a weak D match, TRBD1 (5 bases). The germline V gene encodes CDR1 SEHNR and CDR2 FQNEAQ (reference sequence). The CDR3 extends over 16 amino acids. The CDR3 is CASSSIPWRNTGTQYF. The CDR3 region has the DNA TGTGCCAGCAGCTCCATACCTTGGCGAAACACAGGTACGCAGTATTTT.

This clonotype was observed a handful of times. The chain combines TRBV5-1 with TRBJ2-3; 10 bases map to TRBD1. The CDR3 totals 16 residues. J gave up 6 bases and V 4 bases, and 11 bases lay outside the gene matches. Germline values: CDR1 SGHRS, CDR2 YFSETQ. The CDR3 is CASSHGTGDQWDTQYF. In DNA, the CDR3 is TGCGCCAGCAGCCACGGGACAGGGGACCAATGGGATACGCAGTATTTT.

The sample holds a few counts of this clonotype. V and J are TRBV12-3 or TRBV12-4 and TRBJ2-1, with 15 nucleotides matching TRBD2. Trimming took 5 bases from V and 6 from J; bases not matched to a gene: 14. The CDR3 is made up of 19 amino acids. Written as DNA, the CDR3 is TGTGCCAGCAGTCCCGGGACTAGCGGGGGGCTCACCCATGGCAATGAGCAGTTCTTC. Its translation: CASSPGTSGGLTHGNEQFF.